This entry is about one T cell receptor (beta chain). Its specificity is not known. Germline is not matched at one junction end, which may reflect a read error. TCRdb called the PCR reads again in MiXCR, with one record for every CDR3 protein. The table lists under 600,000 distinct CDR3 sequences, 25% of them singletons. The sample is drawn from a study of molecular identifiers for immune sequencing clone quantification. Study background: Split five ways in replicates, RNA from roughly 20,000 or 100,000 naive CD8 cells had four portions sequenced.

Study results and caveats: Because of identical TCR molecules sharing a barcode, sizes of highly expanded clones could be underestimated. Effector cells had over 98% of their molecules in clones above 20 RNA copies, while naive cells had under 1%.

The germline V gene encodes CDR1 DFQATT and CDR2 SNEGSKA (reference sequence). The CDR3 totals 12 residues. The receptor was isolated from a human donor in good health. Some libraries in this study had Jurkat cell RNA spiked in. The chain has TRBV20-1 and TRBJ2-7, with no clear D. Sequencing was performed on naive CD8+ T cells from blood, with Jurkat cell RNA spiked in. Noted subset: FACS-sorted CD8+CD4-CCR7+CD45RA+ naive T cells. CDR3 sequence reads: CSARTLSYEQHF. In DNA, the CDR3 is TGCAGTGCTAGAACACTCTCCTACGAGCAGCACTTC.